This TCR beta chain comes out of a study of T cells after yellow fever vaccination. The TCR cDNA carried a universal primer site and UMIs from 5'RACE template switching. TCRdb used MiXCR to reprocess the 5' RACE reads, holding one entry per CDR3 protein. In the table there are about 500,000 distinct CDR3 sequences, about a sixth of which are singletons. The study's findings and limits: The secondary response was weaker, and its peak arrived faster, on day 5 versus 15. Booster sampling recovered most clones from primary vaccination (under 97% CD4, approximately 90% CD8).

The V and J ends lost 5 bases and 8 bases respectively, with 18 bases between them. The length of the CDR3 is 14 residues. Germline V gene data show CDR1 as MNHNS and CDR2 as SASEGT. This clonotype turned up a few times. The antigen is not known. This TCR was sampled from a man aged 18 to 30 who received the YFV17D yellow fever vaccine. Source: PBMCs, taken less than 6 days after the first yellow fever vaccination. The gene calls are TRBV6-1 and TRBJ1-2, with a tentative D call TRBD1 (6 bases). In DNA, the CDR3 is TGTGCCAGCAGTAGGGGGGGTGGTTCTGGAGGCTACACCTTC. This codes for CASSRGGGSGGYTF.